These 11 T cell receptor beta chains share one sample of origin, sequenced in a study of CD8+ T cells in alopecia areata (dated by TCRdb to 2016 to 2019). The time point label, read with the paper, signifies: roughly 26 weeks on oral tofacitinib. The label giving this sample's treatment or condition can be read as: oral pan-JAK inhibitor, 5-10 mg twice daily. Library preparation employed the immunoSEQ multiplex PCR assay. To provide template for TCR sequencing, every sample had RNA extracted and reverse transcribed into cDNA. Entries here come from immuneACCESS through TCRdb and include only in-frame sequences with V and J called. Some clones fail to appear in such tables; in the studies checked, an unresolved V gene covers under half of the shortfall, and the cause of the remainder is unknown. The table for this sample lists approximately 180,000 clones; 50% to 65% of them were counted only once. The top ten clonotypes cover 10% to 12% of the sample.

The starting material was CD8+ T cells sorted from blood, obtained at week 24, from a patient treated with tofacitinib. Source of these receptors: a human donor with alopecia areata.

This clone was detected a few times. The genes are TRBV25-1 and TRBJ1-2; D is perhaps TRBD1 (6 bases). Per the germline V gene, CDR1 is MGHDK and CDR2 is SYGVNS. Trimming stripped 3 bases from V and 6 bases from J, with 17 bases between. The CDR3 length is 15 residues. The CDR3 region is CASSDEQGGANGYTF. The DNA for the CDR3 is TGTGCCAGCAGTGACGAACAGGGTGGCGCTAATGGCTACACCTTC.

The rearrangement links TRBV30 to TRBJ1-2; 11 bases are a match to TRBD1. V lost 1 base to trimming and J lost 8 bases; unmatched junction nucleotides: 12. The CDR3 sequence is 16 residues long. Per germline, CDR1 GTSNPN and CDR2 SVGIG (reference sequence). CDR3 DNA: TGTGCCTGGAGTGCCTCCGGGACAGGGGGTGACGAAGGCTACACCTTC. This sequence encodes CAWSASGTGGDEGYTF.

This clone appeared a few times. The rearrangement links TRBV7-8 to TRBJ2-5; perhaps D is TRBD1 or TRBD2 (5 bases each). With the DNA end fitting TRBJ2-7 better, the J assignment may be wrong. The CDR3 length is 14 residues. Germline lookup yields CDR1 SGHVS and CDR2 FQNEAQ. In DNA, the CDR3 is TGTGCCAGCAGCCCAGGGACGGTCTCCTACGAGCAGTACTTC. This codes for CASSPGTVSYEQYF.

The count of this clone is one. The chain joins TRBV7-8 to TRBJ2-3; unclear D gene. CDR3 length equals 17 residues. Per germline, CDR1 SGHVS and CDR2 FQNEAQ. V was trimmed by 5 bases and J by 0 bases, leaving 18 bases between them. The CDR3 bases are TGTGCCAGCAGCGTGGGCACCGAAGGACCGAGCACAGATACGCAGTATTTT. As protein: CASSVGTEGPSTDTQYF. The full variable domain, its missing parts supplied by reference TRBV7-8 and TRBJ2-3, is GAGVSQSPRYKVAKRGQDVALRCDPISGHVSLFWYQQALGQGPEFLTYFQNEAQLDKSGLPSDRFFAERPEGSVSTLKIQRTQQEDSAVYLCASSVGTEGPSTDTQYFGPGTRLTVL.

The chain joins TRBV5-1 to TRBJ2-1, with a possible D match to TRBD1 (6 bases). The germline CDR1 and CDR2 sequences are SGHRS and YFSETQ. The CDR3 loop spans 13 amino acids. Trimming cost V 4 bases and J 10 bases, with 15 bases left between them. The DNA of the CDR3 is TGCGCCAGCAGCGTCGGAACAGGGAACGAGCAGTTCTTC. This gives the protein CASSVGTGNEQFF.

CDR3 in DNA: TGTGCCAGCAGCGATTGGACAGGACAATATGGCTACACCTTC. Protein product: CASSDWTGQYGYTF. The chain joins TRBV5-7 to TRBJ1-2, with 7 positions matching TRBD1. TRBV5-7 is an ORF; its function is uncertain. The V segment lost 4 bases and the J segment 5 bases; nucleotides outside the gene matches: 8. The CDR3 totals 14 residues.

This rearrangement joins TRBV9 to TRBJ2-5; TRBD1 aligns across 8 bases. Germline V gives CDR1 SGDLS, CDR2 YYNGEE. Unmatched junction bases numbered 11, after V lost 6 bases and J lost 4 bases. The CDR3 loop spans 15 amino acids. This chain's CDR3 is CASTRWTGRGETQYF. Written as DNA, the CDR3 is TGTGCCAGCACCCGTTGGACAGGGCGAGGAGAGACCCAGTACTTC.

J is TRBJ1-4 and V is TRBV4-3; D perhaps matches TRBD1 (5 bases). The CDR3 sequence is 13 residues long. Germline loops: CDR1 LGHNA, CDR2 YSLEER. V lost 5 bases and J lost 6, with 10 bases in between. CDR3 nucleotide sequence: TGCGCCAGCAGCAGGGGCCTGGATGAAAAACTGTTTTTT. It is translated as CASSRGLDEKLFF.

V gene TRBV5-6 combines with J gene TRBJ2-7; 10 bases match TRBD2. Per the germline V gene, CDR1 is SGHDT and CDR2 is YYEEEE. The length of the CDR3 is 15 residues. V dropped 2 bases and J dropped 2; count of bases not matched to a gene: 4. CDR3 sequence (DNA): TGTGCCAGCAGCTTTAGCGGGGGGAGGACCTACGAGCAGTACTTC. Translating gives CASSFSGGRTYEQYF.

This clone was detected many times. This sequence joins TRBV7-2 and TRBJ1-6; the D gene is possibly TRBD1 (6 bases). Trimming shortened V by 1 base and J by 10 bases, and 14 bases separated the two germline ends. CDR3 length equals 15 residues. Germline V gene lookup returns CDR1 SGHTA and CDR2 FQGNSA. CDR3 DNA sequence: TGTGCCAGCAGCTTAGATTCAGGGGCCCTCTCACCCCTCCACTTT. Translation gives CASSLDSGALSPLHF. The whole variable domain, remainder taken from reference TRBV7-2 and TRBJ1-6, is GAGVSQSPSNKVTEKGKDVELRCDPISGHTALYWYRQSLGQGLEFLIYFQGNSAPDKSGLPSDRFSAERTGGSVSTLTIQRTQQEDSAVYLCASSLDSGALSPLHFGNGTRLTVT.

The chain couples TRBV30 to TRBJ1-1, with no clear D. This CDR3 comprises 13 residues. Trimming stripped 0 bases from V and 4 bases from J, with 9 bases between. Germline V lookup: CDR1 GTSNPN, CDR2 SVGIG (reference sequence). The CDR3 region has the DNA TGTGCCTGGAGTGTCGGGGAGATCACTGAAGCTTTCTTT. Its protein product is CAWSVGEITEAFF. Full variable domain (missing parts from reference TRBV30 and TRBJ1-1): SQTIHQWPATLVQPVGSPLSLECTVEGTSNPNLYWYRQAAGRGLQLLFYSVGIGQISSEVPQNLSASRPQDRQFILSSKKLLLSDSGFYLCAWSVGEITEAFFGQGTRLTVV.